There are many counts of the clone carrying this TCR beta chain. Its target is unknown. Each ophthalmopathy patient scored at least 3 on the Clinical Activity Score and at least 4 on NOSPECS grade, with duration under 3 months. The sample comes from a study of T cells in Graves' hyperthyroidism and ophthalmopathy. Whole-study findings and limits: Ophthalmopathy and stable hyperthyroidism were told apart by a 13 V-J model.

Germline lookup yields CDR1 SGHTA and CDR2 FQGTGA. V was clipped by 5 bases and J by 0 bases, with 8 bases between them. The length of the CDR3 is 13 residues. RNA transcripts yielded amplified TCR beta CDR3 regions. Primed by the HTBI set, a first-round RT-PCR was run on the TCR CDR3. In TCRdb, the multiplex PCR reads were re-called with MiXCR into one record per CDR3 protein. The sample holds about 480,000 distinct CDR3 sequences, approximately 25% seen once. V gene TRBV7-3 combines with J gene TRBJ2-7; possible D gene TRBD1, 5 bases. Sequencing was done on a sample of blood. The TCR comes from a woman aged 25 to 39 with Graves' ophthalmopathy. This CDR3 reads CASSMTASYEQYF. In DNA form, the CDR3 reads TGTGCCAGCAGCATGACAGCCTCCTACGAGCAGTACTTC. Full variable domain (rest looked up from reference TRBV7-3 and TRBJ2-7): GAGVSQTPSNKVTEKGKYVELRCDPISGHTALYWYRQSLGQGPEFLIYFQGTGAADDSGLPNDRFFAVRPEGSVSTLKIQRTERGDSAVYLCASSMTASYEQYFGPGTRLTVT.